This T cell receptor beta chain was identified in a study of Graves' ophthalmopathy and Graves' hyperthyroidism. General study points: The model flagged ophthalmopathy progression at more than 60% sensitivity and 72% to 85% specificity. Most clonotypes expanded in thyroid above 0.001 frequency were present in blood too.

V lost 8 bases and J lost 6; bases outside the gene matches: 10. Germline values: CDR1 ENHRY, CDR2 SYGVKD. The CDR3 extends over 14 amino acids. TCR beta CDR3 amplification used RNA transcripts. Investigators did first-round RT-PCR with HTBI primers, then second-round multiplex PCR. TCRdb reanalysed the multiplex PCR reads using MiXCR and keeps one entry per CDR3 protein. The profile shows 650,000 to 900,000 distinct CDR3 sequences, roughly 40% of them singletons. In the case of this clonotype: What it binds is not known.

Every ophthalmopathy donor presented moderate-to-severe activity, CAS ≥3, NOSPECS ≥4 and duration under 3 months. Input material: peripheral blood. This clonotype was obtained from an adult man with Graves' ophthalmopathy. The chain joins TRBV10-3 to TRBJ2-7, with TRBD1 matching over 10 bases. CDR3: CAISDGTGAIEQYF. CDR3 sequence (DNA): TGTGCCATCTCCGACGGGACAGGGGCTATCGAGCAGTACTTC.